This T cell receptor beta chain came from a study of Graves' ophthalmopathy and Graves' hyperthyroidism. Findings and limits, study-wide: Discrimination between ophthalmopathy and stable hyperthyroidism by a 13-signature model showed about 85% sensitivity and 70% to 82% specificity.

Germline CDR1 and CDR2: KGHDR and SFDVKD. With 4 bases removed from V and 1 base from J, the gap between germline ends came to 7 bases. The CDR3 has 14 residues. Aged 18 to 65, hyperthyroidism patients had been newly diagnosed, with under 2 months' duration. None of the included patients had other autoimmune diseases, uncontrolled infections, pregnancy or lactation, as these led to exclusion. Amplification targeted the TCR beta CDR3 regions, with RNA transcripts as the source material. First-round RT-PCR with HTBI primers preceded a second-round multiplex PCR. MiXCR, run by TCRdb on the multiplex PCR reads, gives a single entry per CDR3 protein. The sample includes 300,000 to 400,000 distinct CDR3 sequences, about a sixth of them seen just once. This clonotype was picked up one time. Its antigen is unidentified.

This sequence originates from an adult woman with stable Graves' hyperthyroidism. The sample taken for sequencing was peripheral blood. The chain links TRBV24-1 to TRBJ1-5; D remains ambiguous. Here the CDR3 reads CATSERKSNQPQHF. The CDR3 DNA follows: TGTGCCACCAGTGAGAGGAAAAGCAATCAGCCCCAGCATTTT.